This record covers a single TCR beta chain. The antigen is not known. The data were produced by immunoSEQ multiplex PCR, yet TCRdb's version contains in-frame clones alone and is incomplete. Of 50,000 to 55,000 clones listed, over 55% are singletons. This entry comes from a study of T cell clones after liver transplantation. The wider study: TCRbeta sequencing after a pre-transplant mixed lymphocyte reaction identified graft-donor-reactive clones, later tracked in post-transplant blood. General study findings and limits: Post-transplant, graft-donor-reactive CD4 TCRbeta sequences in blood dropped significantly in 5 of 8 subjects.

The CDR3 length is 11 residues. Between the trimmed V and J ends, which lost 2 bases and 8 bases, there was a span of 6 bases. Germline V CDR1 and CDR2: MNHEY, SVGAGI. The chain links TRBV6-5 to TRBJ1-1, with D perhaps TRBD1 (5 bases). Sample: CD4+ T cells from blood, taken less than 70 months after liver transplant. The receptor's source is a human patient who received a liver transplant. A share of the T cells may be of graft donor origin. The CDR3 nucleotides read TGTGCCAGCAGTTACAAGGGGGAAGCTTTCTTT. The encoded protein is CASSYKGEAFF.